This T cell receptor (beta chain) was documented in a study of shared clonotypes between healthy human individuals. All of the donors resided in Nashville, Tennessee, and each was a Caucasian adult. CDR1 and CDR2 (germline): SGHRS, YFSETQ. CDR3 size: 15 residues. The sample holds one count of this clone. A junction end diverges from the germline sequence, so it may reflect a read error. Once extracted for a subset, genomic DNA was divided evenly among several immunoSEQ plates. The table came from immunoSEQ multiplex PCR; TCRdb's copy has only in-frame clones and leaves some out. Of nearly 500,000 clones in the sample, approximately 80% were seen once.

The sample taken for sequencing was PBMCs. The clonotype was recovered from a woman in her forties in good health. Some clones in this sample may be carry-over from other donors' samples. The rearrangement joins TRBV5-1 to TRBJ1-2; the D is unclear. The CDR3 DNA reads TGCGCCAGCGGCTTGGATTCATCCTCTAACTATGGCTACACCTTC. Its translation: CASGLDSSSNYGYTF.